This T cell receptor (beta chain) emerged from a study of blood T cell repertoires in COVID-19. As for the study in general: T cells, B-cell-depleted T cells, or PBMCs provided the cDNA or gDNA that served as material.

Germline-derived CDR1 and CDR2 are SGDLS and YYNGEE. The CDR3 covers 18 residues. V was clipped by 0 bases and J by 0 bases; unmatched bases: 7. Method: immunoSEQ multiplex PCR; TCRdb's copy keeps in-frame clones and lacks some. The sample gives 100,000 to 120,000 clones, 70% to 90% of which show up once; 4% to 5% is in the top ten. The chain is built from TRBV9 and TRBJ2-1; the match to TRBD2 covers 9 bases. Sequenced: peripheral blood. The source is a human donor in a cohort sampled during active COVID-19. DNA for the CDR3: TGTGCCAGCAGCGTAGGTCTGACTAGCGGAGTCTCCTACAATGAGCAGTTCTTC. Residues: CASSVGLTSGVSYNEQFF.